This T cell receptor beta chain derives from a study of T cell responses to AZD1222 COVID-19 vaccine. The table came from immunoSEQ multiplex PCR; TCRdb's copy has only in-frame clones and leaves some out. In the table there are approximately 150,000 clones, roughly nine tenths of which are singletons. This CDR3 spans 12 amino acids. V gave up 2 bases and J gave up 6 bases, with 4 bases separating them. In germline, CDR1 is ENHRY, CDR2 SYGVKD. The chain is built from TRBV10-3 and TRBJ2-2; D gene unclear. The sequenced sample was peripheral blood, obtained on day 0 of AZD1222 vaccination. The TCR was taken from an adult in good health. CDR3 DNA: TGTGCCATCAGTGAGGATGCCGGGGAGCTGTTTTTT. Its translation is CAISEDAGELFF.